This TCR beta chain derives from a study of CD8 T cells in Susac syndrome. Study at large: Under ten of the sequenced Susac syndrome patients were in remission, and six had active disease. Each patient with Susac syndrome, at the time of blood draw, was therapy-naive, on corticosteroids, or on intravenous immunoglobulin alone.

TCR beta sequencing covered blood CD8+ and CD4+ T cells. Germline lookup yields CDR1 SGHRS and CDR2 YFSETQ. The CDR3 contains 14 residues. V was clipped by 4 bases and J by 5 bases, with 13 bases between them. RNA was extracted with the RNeasy kit, and a quantity of roughly 0.5 to 1 ug was reverse transcribed using random hexamers. TCR beta CDR3 was amplified by immunoSEQ multiplex PCR. This amplification extended across 54 Vbeta and 13 Jbeta segments. Each CDR3 protein gets one entry after TCRdb re-called the immunoSEQ multiplex PCR reads with MiXCR. This table has about 210,000 distinct CDR3 sequences, about 94% appearing once.

This TCR was sampled from a human donor with Susac syndrome. This sequence joins TRBV5-1 and TRBJ2-1, with D maybe TRBD2 (7 bases). Sequenced: CD4+ T cells from PBMCs. CDR3 sequence: CASSGGADDNEQFF. CDR3 nucleotides: TGCGCCAGCAGCGGGGGGGCCGATGACAATGAGCAGTTCTTC. Combining the CDR3 with reference TRBV5-1 and TRBJ2-1 gives the whole variable domain KAGVTQTPRYLIKTRGQQVTLSCSPISGHRSVSWYQQTPGQGLQFLFEYFSETQRNKGNFPGRFSGRQFSNSRSEMNVSTLELGDSALYLCASSGGADDNEQFFGPGTRLTVL.